This TCR beta chain stems from a study of CD8 T cells in ankylosing spondylitis. Researchers built TCR beta libraries using quantitative 5'-RACE with molecular barcodes. TCRdb used MiXCR to reprocess the 5' RACE reads, holding one entry per CDR3 protein. The profile covers some 140,000 distinct CDR3 sequences, with over 9.5% appearing a single time and about 4% taken by the ten largest. Germline values: CDR1 MDHEN, CDR2 SYDVKM. Trimming took off 6 bases at V and 0 bases at J, with 16 bases between the two ends. This CDR3 is 16 amino acids long. Ten or more counts support this clonotype. What it binds is unknown. Study findings and constraints: Previously reported in reactive arthritis synovial fluid and blood were some of the motif variants. In ankylosing spondylitis blood, a motif of about 8 highly homologous TCR beta variants appeared characteristic. Matched ankylosing spondylitis synovial fluid reportedly showed significant enrichment of disease-linked clones.

This clonotype originated in a female donor with ankylosing spondylitis or in good health (not recorded which). The sample was blood, either unsorted or a sorted T cell fraction (not recorded which). The V call is TRBV28, the J call TRBJ2-3; maybe TRBD1 (5 bases). In DNA form, the CDR3 reads TGTGCCAGCAGGGTAGGGGTCCCAATTAGCACAGATACGCAGTATTTT. Translating it yields CASRVGVPISTDTQYF.